This TCR beta chain was sequenced for a study of glioma-infiltrating T cells after dendritic cell vaccination. This clone was seen once. What it binds is not known. The CDR3 sequence is 15 residues long. Trimming removed 3 bases from V and 7 bases from J; junction bases left unmatched: 8. Germline V lookup: CDR1 SGHRS, CDR2 YFSETQ. Documented time point: after dendritic cell vaccination, including at tumor progression/relapse. Broader study findings: Patients with more pretreatment TILs had longer time to progression and survival.

Measured with immunoSEQ multiplex PCR; TCRdb has only the in-frame clones, and not every one. Of 90,000 to 140,000 clones in the sample, 90% were seen once. The chain uses TRBV5-1 and TRBJ2-7; 12 bases match TRBD1. This sample comprised blood, obtained after dendritic cell vaccination. This sequence originates from a human donor with glioblastoma. The CDR3 sequence: CASSYRDRGLSEQYF. CDR3 sequence (DNA): TGCGCCAGCAGCTACCGGGACAGGGGGCTCAGTGAGCAGTACTTC.